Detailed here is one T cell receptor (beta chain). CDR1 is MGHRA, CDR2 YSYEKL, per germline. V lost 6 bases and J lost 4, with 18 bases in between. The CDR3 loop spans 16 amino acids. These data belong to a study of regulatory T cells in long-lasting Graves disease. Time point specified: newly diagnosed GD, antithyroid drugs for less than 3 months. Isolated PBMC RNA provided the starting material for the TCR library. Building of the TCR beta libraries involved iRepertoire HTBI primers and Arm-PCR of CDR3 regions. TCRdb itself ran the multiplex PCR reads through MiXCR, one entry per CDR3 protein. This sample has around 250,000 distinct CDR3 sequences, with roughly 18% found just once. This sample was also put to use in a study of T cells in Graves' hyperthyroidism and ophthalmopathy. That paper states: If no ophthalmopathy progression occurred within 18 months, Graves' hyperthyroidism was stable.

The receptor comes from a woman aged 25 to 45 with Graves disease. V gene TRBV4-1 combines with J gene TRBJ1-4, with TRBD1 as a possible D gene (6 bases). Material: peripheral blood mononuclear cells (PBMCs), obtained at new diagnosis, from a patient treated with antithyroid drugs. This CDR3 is CASSLTAGHNNEKLFF. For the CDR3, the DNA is TGCGCCAGCAGTCTGACCGCGGGACATAATAATGAAAAACTGTTTTTT.